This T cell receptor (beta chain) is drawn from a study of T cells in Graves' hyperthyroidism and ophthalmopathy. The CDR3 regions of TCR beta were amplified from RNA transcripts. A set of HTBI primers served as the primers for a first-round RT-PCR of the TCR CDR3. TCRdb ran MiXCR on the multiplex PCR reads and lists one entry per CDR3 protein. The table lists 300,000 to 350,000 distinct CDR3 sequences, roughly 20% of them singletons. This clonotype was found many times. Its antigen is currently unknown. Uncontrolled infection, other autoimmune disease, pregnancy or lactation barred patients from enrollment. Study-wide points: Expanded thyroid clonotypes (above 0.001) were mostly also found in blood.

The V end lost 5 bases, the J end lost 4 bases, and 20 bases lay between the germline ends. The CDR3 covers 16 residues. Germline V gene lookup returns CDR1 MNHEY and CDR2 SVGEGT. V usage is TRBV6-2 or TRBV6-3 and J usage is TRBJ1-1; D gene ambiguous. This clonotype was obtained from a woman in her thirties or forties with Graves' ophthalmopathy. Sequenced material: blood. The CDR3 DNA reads TGTGCCAGCAGTCTGTCGGGCCTGACCGTCGGCACTGAAGCTTTCTTT. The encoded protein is CASSLSGLTVGTEAFF.